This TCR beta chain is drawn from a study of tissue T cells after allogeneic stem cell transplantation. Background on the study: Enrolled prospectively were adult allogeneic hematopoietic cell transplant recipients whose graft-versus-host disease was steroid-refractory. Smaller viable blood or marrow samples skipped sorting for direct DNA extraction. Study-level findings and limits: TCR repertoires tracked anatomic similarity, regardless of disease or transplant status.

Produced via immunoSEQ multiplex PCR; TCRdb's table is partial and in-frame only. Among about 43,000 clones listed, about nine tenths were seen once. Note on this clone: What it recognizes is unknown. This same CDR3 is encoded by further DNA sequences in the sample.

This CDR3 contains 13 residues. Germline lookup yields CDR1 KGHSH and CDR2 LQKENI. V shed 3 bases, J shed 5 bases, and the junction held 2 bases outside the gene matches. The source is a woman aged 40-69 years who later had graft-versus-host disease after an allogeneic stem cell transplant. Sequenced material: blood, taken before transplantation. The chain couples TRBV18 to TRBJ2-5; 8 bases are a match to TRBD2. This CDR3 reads CASSPGLEETQYF. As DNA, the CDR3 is TGTGCCAGCTCACCGGGACTAGAGGAGACCCAGTACTTC.